This TCR beta chain derives from a study of Ad26.COV2.S vaccination and SARS-CoV-2 variants. About the research overall: COV1001, an Ad26.COV2.S trial, supplied this vaccine-arm donor. Dosing was one shot or two shots 56 days apart. Study results and limitations: Overall T cell responses may have been underestimated by the analyses of TCR breadth and depth.

Treatment denoted: 15 to 20 received Ad26.COV2.S at low or high dose, single or two shots; several received placebo; per-sample allocation not given. Day 63 after the first injection of vaccine or placebo was the sampling time. This adult donor, from Boston, was 18-55 years old. This table comes from immunoSEQ multiplex PCR, and its TCRdb copy is limited to in-frame clones, with some not included. The sample includes about 420,000 clones, around nine tenths seen only once; the top ten take about 4%. Note on this clone: Its specificity is not known.

This TCR derives from a person between 18 and 65 years old who received the Ad26.COV2.S COVID-19 vaccine or a placebo. Specimen: peripheral blood, collected in a trial of Ad26.COV2.S vaccine versus placebo.

CDR3 coding DNA: TGTGCCAGCAGCGTTCCCTGGACTAATGAAAAACTGTTTTTT. It translates to CASSVPWTNEKLFF. V gene TRBV28 combines with J gene TRBJ1-4; D is ambiguous. The CDR3 runs 14 residues. Trimming took 6 bases from V and 2 from J, leaving 10 bases between them. CDR1 is MDHEN, CDR2 SYDVKM, per germline.